This TCR beta chain was sequenced during a study of blood T cell repertoires in COVID-19. Per the germline V gene, CDR1 is KGHSH and CDR2 is LQKENI. The CDR3 loop spans 18 amino acids. Trimming took 3 bases from V and 0 from J; bases not matched to a gene: 1. This clone was recorded once. Assay: immunoSEQ multiplex PCR; the TCRdb copy retains only in-frame clones and omits some. The sample shows around 200,000 clones, around 89% of them seen only once. The chain joins TRBV18 to TRBJ2-2; 16 nucleotides line up with TRBD2. This receptor was taken from a woman younger than 30 who had recovered from COVID-19. Sample: PBMCs or T cells enriched from blood (not recorded which). CDR3 sequence: CASSPGLAGGPNTGELFF. The CDR3 nucleotides are TGTGCCAGCTCACCGGGACTAGCGGGAGGGCCGAACACCGGGGAGCTGTTTTTT. Combining the CDR3 with reference TRBV18 and TRBJ2-2 gives the whole variable domain NAGVMQNPRHLVRRRGQEARLRCSPMKGHSHVYWYRQLPEEGLKFMVYLQKENIIDESGMPKERFSAEFPKEGPSILRIQQVVRGDSAAYFCASSPGLAGGPNTGELFFGEGSRLTVL.